These T cell receptor beta chains were read from a single sample in a study of shared clonotypes between healthy human individuals. Libraries were prepared by immunoSEQ multiplex PCR; TCRdb keeps only in-frame clonotypes and omits some of them. The top ten clones hold about 0.4% of a sample with about 1.5 million clones, 95% to 99% of them seen once. The sample was naive CD4+ T cells sorted from blood. The receptors were sampled from a man aged 25-40 years in good health. Both conserved end residues are part of each CDR3. D genes are given only for firm matches. Expanded clones get a size class; other rows say once, few or many, or leave the size out.

j_gene	d_gene	abundance	len	v_gene	CDR3aa	CDR3nt
TRBJ1-5	TRBD1	-	16	TRBV15	CATSRLQGAGNQPQHF	TGTGCCACCAGCAGATTACAGGGGGCCGGGAATCAGCCCCAGCATTTT
TRBJ1-2	-	-	15	TRBV11-2	CASRPTWAVNYGYTF	TGTGCCAGCAGACCCACCTGGGCAGTTAACTATGGCTACACCTTC
TRBJ2-7	-	-	12	TRBV28	CASSLSIYEQYF	TGTGCCAGCAGTCTCTCGATCTACGAGCAGTACTTC
TRBJ2-5	-	-	12	TRBV30	CAWSVVEETQYF	TGTGCCTGGAGCGTAGTGGAGGAGACCCAGTACTTC
TRBJ2-2	-	-	14	TRBV29-1	CSVGAGVATGELFF	TGCAGCGTTGGGGCAGGGGTGGCCACCGGGGAGCTGTTTTTT
TRBJ2-3	TRBD2	once	18	TRBV9	CASSRAGLAGGLTDTQYF	TGTGCCAGCAGCCGAGCTGGGCTAGCGGGAGGCCTAACAGATACGCAGTATTTT
TRBJ1-1	TRBD1	-	14	TRBV11-2	CASSSNRGYTEAFF	TGTGCCAGCAGCTCGAACAGGGGGTACACTGAAGCTTTCTTT
TRBJ2-3	-	-	14	TRBV9	CASSPVHRTDTQYF	TGTGCCAGCAGTCCCGTACATCGCACAGATACGCAGTATTTT
TRBJ1-5	-	-	14	TRBV19	CASSIRDSNQPQHF	TGTGCCAGTAGTATACGGGATAGCAATCAGCCCCAGCATTTT
TRBJ2-7	-	few	13	TRBV7-3	CASSPGTGLEQYF	TGTGCCAGCAGCCCCGGGACCGGCCTCGAGCAGTACTTC
TRBJ2-5	TRBD1	-	14	TRBV6-6	CASSSPGQRETQYF	TGTGCCAGCAGTTCCCCGGGACAGAGGGAGACCCAGTACTTC
TRBJ2-7	TRBD2	-	16	TRBV30	CAWAKPGLAGGAEQYF	TGTGCCTGGGCCAAACCCGGGCTAGCGGGAGGTGCCGAGCAGTACTTC
TRBJ1-1	-	-	14	TRBV6-1	CASTWGSMNTEAFF	TGTGCCAGCACGTGGGGGAGCATGAACACTGAAGCTTTCTTT
TRBJ2-5	TRBD1	-	17	TRBV5-1	CASSPGTALYPKETQYF	TGCGCCAGCAGCCCCGGGACAGCCCTTTACCCCAAAGAGACCCAGTACTTC
TRBJ2-7	TRBD2	-	16	TRBV30	CAWSVLAGGPTYEQYF	TGTGCCTGGAGTGTACTAGCGGGAGGGCCAACCTACGAGCAGTACTTC
TRBJ2-5	-	-	16	TRBV7-2	CASSLGLFRPQETQYF	TGTGCCAGCAGCTTAGGTCTGTTCCGTCCCCAAGAGACCCAGTACTTC
TRBJ2-3	TRBD2	-	16	TRBV6-5	CASSYSAGAGLDTQYF	TGTGCCAGCAGTTACTCGGCGGGAGCTGGTTTGGATACGCAGTATTTT
TRBJ2-1	TRBD2	once	16	TRBV11-2	CASSLLVLAGDIEQFF	TGTGCCAGCAGCTTATTAGTTTTAGCGGGAGATATTGAGCAGTTCTTC
TRBJ1-4	TRBD1	-	15	TRBV7-8	CASSAPGQGSGKLFF	TGTGCCAGCAGCGCACCGGGACAGGGGAGCGGAAAACTGTTTTTT
TRBJ2-1	TRBD2	-	15	TRBV5-1	CASSLGGTSYNEQFF	TGCGCCAGCAGCTTGGGCGGGACTAGCTACAATGAGCAGTTCTTC
TRBJ2-7	-	-	12	TRBV6-5	CASRRTAYEQYF	TGTGCCAGCAGGAGGACAGCCTACGAGCAGTACTTC
TRBJ2-4	-	-	14	TRBV18	CASSPNVGRNIQYF	TGTGCCAGCTCACCGAATGTAGGACGAAACATTCAGTACTTC
TRBJ1-2	TRBD1	-	14	TRBV30	CAWSVTTGWDGYTF	TGTGCCTGGAGTGTTACGACAGGGTGGGATGGCTACACCTTC
TRBJ2-6	-	-	17	TRBV7-9	CASSHYRGRSGANVLTF	TGTGCCAGCAGCCACTATCGGGGCCGCTCTGGGGCCAACGTCCTGACTTTC
TRBJ2-3	-	-	11	TRBV11-2	CASSLGSPQYF	TGTGCCAGCAGCTTAGGTTCCCCGCAGTATTTT
TRBJ2-7	-	-	11	TRBV27	CASSLNCQVSF	TGTGCCAGCAGTTTAAATTGCCAGGTGTCCTTC
TRBJ2-3	-	-	14	TRBV5-4	CASSPTGNTDTQYF	TGTGCCAGCAGCCCGACAGGAAACACAGATACGCAGTATTTT
TRBJ2-1	-	-	11	TRBV10-3	CAISELNEQFF	TGTGCCATCAGTGAGTTGAATGAGCAGTTCTTC
TRBJ2-3	TRBD1	-	15	TRBV6-4	CASRADRDDTDTQYF	TGTGCCAGCAGAGCTGACAGGGACGACACAGATACGCAGTATTTT
TRBJ1-1	-	-	15	TRBV7-8	CASSLREGWNTEAFF	TGTGCCAGCAGCCTCCGGGAGGGGTGGAACACTGAAGCTTTCTTT
TRBJ2-1	TRBD2	-	16	TRBV19	CASSILTSGSYNEQFF	TGTGCCAGTAGTATTTTGACTAGCGGATCCTACAATGAGCAGTTCTTC
TRBJ1-2	-	-	14	TRBV5-1	CASSLDGVGYGYTF	TGCGCCAGCAGCCTCGACGGAGTGGGGTATGGCTACACCTTC
TRBJ2-7	TRBD1	-	14	TRBV2	CASRDRGYTYEQYF	TGTGCCAGCAGGGACAGGGGATATACCTACGAGCAGTACTTC
TRBJ1-3	TRBD1	-	14	TRBV18	CASSLDRGINTIYF	TGTGCCAGCTCGCTCGACAGGGGGATAAACACCATATATTTT
TRBJ2-5	-	-	16	TRBV5-1	CASSLARDSRLGTQYF	TGCGCCAGCAGCTTGGCGCGGGACAGTCGGTTGGGGACCCAGTACTTC
TRBJ2-2	TRBD2	-	15	TRBV2	CASSGSGRAPGELFF	TGTGCCAGCAGTGGTAGCGGGAGGGCCCCCGGGGAGCTGTTTTTT
TRBJ2-7	-	-	13	TRBV5-4	CASSVGLNYEQYF	TGTGCCAGCAGCGTAGGACTCAACTACGAGCAGTACTTC
TRBJ1-4	TRBD1	-	15	TRBV5-1	CASRLRTGGDEKLFF	TGCGCCAGCAGACTTCGGACAGGGGGCGATGAAAAACTGTTTTTT
TRBJ2-3	-	-	13	TRBV29-1	CSVEGQNTDTQYF	TGCAGCGTTGAGGGGCAAAACACAGATACGCAGTATTTT
TRBJ2-3	-	-	15	TRBV19	CASSMAGDVTDTQYF	TGTGCCAGTAGTATGGCAGGTGATGTCACAGATACGCAGTATTTT
TRBJ2-7	TRBD1	-	15	TRBV5-6	CASSQGQGWTYEQYF	TGTGCCAGCAGCCAGGGACAGGGTTGGACCTACGAGCAGTACTTC
TRBJ2-7	-	-	14	TRBV11-2	CASSDRFYSYEQYF	TGTGCCAGCAGCGACAGATTTTACTCCTACGAGCAGTACTTC
TRBJ1-5	-	-	14	TRBV11-2	CASSLPGSNQPQHF	TGTGCCAGCAGCTTACCGGGGTCCAATCAGCCCCAGCATTTT
TRBJ1-1	TRBD1	-	16	TRBV5-6	CASSLSPGGETSEAFF	TGTGCCAGCAGCTTGTCCCCAGGGGGCGAGACCTCTGAAGCTTTCTTT
TRBJ2-7	-	-	15	TRBV9	CASSVSPDGSYEQYF	TGTGCCAGCAGCGTAAGTCCGGACGGGTCCTACGAGCAGTACTTC
TRBJ1-2	-	-	15	TRBV5-6	CASSVREIRIYGYTF	TGTGCCAGCAGCGTTAGGGAGATACGGATCTATGGCTACACCTTC
TRBJ1-1	-	-	15	TRBV5-1	CASSSFGGRPTEAFF	TGCGCCAGCAGCTCATTCGGGGGCCGCCCCACTGAAGCTTTCTTT